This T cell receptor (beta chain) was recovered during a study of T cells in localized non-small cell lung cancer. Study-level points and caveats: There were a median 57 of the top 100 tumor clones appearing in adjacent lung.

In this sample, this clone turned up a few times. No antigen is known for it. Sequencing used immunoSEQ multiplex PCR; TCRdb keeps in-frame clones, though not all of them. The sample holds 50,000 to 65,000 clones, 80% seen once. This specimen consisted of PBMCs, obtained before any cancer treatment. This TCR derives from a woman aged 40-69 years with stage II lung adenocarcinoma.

CDR3 DNA: TGCGCCAGCAGCTTATTAGGACAGGGGGCGCGCGGGGCCAACGTCCTGACTTTC. This gives the protein CASSLLGQGARGANVLTF. This chain connects TRBV5-1 to TRBJ2-6; 11 nucleotides line up with TRBD1. Per germline, CDR1 SGHRS and CDR2 YFSETQ. The ends lost 2 bases at V and 4 bases at J; junction bases unmatched: 8. This CDR3 has 18 amino acids.